This TCR beta chain was recorded in a study of blood T cell repertoires in COVID-19. Overall study context: From the United States, Italy and Spain came samples of acute and convalescent COVID-19. Sources were T cells, B-cell-depleted T cells, or PBMCs; the material itself was cDNA or gDNA.

Measured with immunoSEQ multiplex PCR; TCRdb has only the in-frame clones, and not every one. Of 130,000 to 150,000 clones listed, more than 70% are singletons. Trimming removed 5 bases from V and 7 bases from J; junction bases left unmatched: 4. Germline values: CDR1 MGHDK, CDR2 SYGVNS. The CDR3 runs to 12 residues. This TCR came from a human donor in a cohort sampled during active COVID-19. V usage is TRBV25-1 and J usage is TRBJ1-2, with 7 nucleotides matching TRBD1. Sequencing was done on a sample of peripheral blood. The CDR3 region is CASSTGQVGYTF. The CDR3, as DNA: TGTGCCAGCAGTACCGGACAGGTTGGCTACACCTTC.